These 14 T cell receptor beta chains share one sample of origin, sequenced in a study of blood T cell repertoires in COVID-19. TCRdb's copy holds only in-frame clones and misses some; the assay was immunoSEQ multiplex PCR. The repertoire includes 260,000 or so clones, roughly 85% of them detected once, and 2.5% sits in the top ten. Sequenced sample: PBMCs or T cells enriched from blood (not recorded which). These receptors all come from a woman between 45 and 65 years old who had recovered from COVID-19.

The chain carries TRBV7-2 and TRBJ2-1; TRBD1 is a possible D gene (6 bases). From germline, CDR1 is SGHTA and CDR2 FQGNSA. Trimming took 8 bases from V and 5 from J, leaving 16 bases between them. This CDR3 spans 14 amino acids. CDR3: CASPGQSQHNEQFF. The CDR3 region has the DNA TGTGCCAGCCCCGGACAGAGTCAACACAATGAGCAGTTCTTC.

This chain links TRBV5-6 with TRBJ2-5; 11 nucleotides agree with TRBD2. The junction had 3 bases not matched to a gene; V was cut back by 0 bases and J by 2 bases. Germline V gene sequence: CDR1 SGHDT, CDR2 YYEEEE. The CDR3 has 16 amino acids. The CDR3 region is CASSLVGLAVQETQYF. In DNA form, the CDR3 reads TGTGCCAGCAGCTTGGTGGGACTAGCGGTTCAAGAGACCCAGTACTTC.

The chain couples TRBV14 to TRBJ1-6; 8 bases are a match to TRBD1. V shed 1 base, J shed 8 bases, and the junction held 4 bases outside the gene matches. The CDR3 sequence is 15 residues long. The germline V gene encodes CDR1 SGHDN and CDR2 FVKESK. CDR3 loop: CASSQGTGRYSPLHF. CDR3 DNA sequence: TGTGCCAGCAGCCAAGGGACAGGGCGCTATTCACCCCTCCACTTT.

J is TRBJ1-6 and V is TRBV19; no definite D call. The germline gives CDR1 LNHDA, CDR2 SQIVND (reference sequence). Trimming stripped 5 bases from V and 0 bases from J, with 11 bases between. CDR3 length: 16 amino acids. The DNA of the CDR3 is TGTGCCAGTAGTCGATATAGAAGCTCCTATAATTCACCCCTCCACTTT. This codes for CASSRYRSSYNSPLHF.

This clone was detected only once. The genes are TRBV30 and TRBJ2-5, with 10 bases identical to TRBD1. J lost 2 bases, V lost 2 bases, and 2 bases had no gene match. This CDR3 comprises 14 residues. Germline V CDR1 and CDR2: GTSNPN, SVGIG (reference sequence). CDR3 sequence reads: CAWSRGQGQETQYF. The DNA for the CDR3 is TGTGCCTGGAGTCGGGGACAGGGGCAAGAGACCCAGTACTTC.

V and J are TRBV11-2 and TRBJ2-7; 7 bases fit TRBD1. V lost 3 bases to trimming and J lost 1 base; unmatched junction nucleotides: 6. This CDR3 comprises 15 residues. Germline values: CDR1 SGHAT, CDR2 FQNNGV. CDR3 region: CASSFSGTASYEQYF. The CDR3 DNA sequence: TGTGCCAGCAGCTTCTCCGGGACAGCATCCTACGAGCAGTACTTC. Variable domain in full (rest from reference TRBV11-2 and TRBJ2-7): EAGVAQSPRYKIIEKRQSVAFWCNPISGHATLYWYQQILGQGPKLLIQFQNNGVVDDSQLPKDRFSAERLKGVDSTLKIQPAKLEDSAVYLCASSFSGTASYEQYFGPGTRLTVT.

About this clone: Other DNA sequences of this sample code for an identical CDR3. The CDR3 sequence is CASSEDRETEAFF. In DNA, the CDR3 is TGTGCCAGCAGCGAGGACAGGGAAACTGAAGCTTTCTTT. The chain has TRBV2 and TRBJ1-1; TRBD1 matches at 8 bases. Germline V gives CDR1 SNHLY, CDR2 FYNNEI. V gave up 6 bases and J gave up 5 bases; unmatched junction bases: 5. The CDR3 consists of 13 residues.

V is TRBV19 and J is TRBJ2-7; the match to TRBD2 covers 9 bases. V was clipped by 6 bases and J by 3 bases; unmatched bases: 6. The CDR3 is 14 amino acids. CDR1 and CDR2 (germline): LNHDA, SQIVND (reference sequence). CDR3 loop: CASSPSGTFYEQYF. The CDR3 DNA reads TGTGCCAGTAGCCCTAGCGGGACCTTCTACGAGCAGTACTTC.

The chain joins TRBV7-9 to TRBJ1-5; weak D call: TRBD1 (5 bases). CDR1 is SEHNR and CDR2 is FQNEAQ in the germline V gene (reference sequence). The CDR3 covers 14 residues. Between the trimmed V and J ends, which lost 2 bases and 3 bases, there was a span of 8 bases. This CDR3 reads CASSLQGHNQPQHF. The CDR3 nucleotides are TGTGCCAGCAGCTTACAGGGTCACAATCAGCCCCAGCATTTT.

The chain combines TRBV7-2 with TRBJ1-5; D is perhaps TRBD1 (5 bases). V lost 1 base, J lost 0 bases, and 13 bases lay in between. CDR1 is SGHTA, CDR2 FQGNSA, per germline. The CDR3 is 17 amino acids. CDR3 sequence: CASSLETGYYSNQPQHF. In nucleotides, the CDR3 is TGTGCCAGCAGCTTAGAAACAGGCTATTATAGCAATCAGCCCCAGCATTTT.

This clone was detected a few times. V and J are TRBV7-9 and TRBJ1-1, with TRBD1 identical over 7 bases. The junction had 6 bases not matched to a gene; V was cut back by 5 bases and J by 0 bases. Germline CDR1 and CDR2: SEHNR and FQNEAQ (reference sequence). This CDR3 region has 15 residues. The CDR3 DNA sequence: TGTGCCAGCAGCCCACGACAGGGAATGAACACTGAAGCTTTCTTT. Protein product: CASSPRQGMNTEAFF.

CDR3 sequence reads: CASSLFLVSRFNTGELFF. CDR3 bases: TGCGCCAGCAGCTTGTTTCTGGTTAGCAGATTCAACACCGGGGAGCTGTTTTTT. The rearrangement uses TRBV5-1 and TRBJ2-2, with D unclear. The CDR3 length is 18 residues. Germline V lookup: CDR1 SGHRS, CDR2 YFSETQ. V was clipped by 1 base and J by 2 bases, with 18 bases between them.

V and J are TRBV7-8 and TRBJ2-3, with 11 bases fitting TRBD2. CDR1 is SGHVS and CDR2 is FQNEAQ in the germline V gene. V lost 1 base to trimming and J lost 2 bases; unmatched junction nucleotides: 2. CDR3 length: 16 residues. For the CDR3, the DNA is TGTGCCAGCAGCTTAGTTAGCGGGGGGGACACAGATACGCAGTATTTT. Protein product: CASSLVSGGDTDTQYF.

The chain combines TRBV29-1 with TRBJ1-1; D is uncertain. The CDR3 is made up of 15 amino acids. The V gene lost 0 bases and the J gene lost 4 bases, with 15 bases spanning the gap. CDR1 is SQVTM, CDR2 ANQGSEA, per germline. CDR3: CSVEDGVFLATEAFF. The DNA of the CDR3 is TGCAGCGTTGAAGACGGGGTGTTTTTGGCCACTGAAGCTTTCTTT.